A single sample is the source of the 2 T cell receptor beta chains below, sequenced in a study of T cells in Graves' hyperthyroidism and ophthalmopathy. Amplification targeted TCR beta CDR3 regions from RNA transcripts. RT-PCR in the first round (using the HTBI primer set) targeted the TCR CDR3. TCRdb reprocessed the multiplex PCR reads via MiXCR and lists one record per CDR3 protein. In the table there are fewer than 600,000 distinct CDR3 sequences, over 13% of which are singletons. Sequencing was carried out using blood. The receptors were gathered from a woman younger than 35 with Graves' hyperthyroidism.

Ten or more counts support this clonotype. This sequence joins TRBV29-1 and TRBJ2-1, with 10 nucleotides matching TRBD1. The CDR3 extends over 15 amino acids. Trimming removed 4 bases from V and 2 bases from J; junction bases left unmatched: 5. The germline V gene has CDR1 SQVTM and CDR2 ANQGSEA. The CDR3 region has the DNA TGCAGCGTTGTCCCTGGGACAGGGGCCTACAATGAGCAGTTCTTC. It yields the protein CSVVPGTGAYNEQFF.

At least ten counts were recorded for this clonotype. The V and J genes are TRBV20-1 and TRBJ2-1; D unresolved. The CDR3 loop spans 11 amino acids. Trimming stripped 2 bases from V and 12 bases from J, with 11 bases between. CDR1 is DFQATT, CDR2 SNEGSKA, per germline (reference sequence). This CDR3 reads CSARMVDAQFF. DNA for the CDR3: TGCAGTGCTAGAATGGTGGATGCGCAGTTCTTC.